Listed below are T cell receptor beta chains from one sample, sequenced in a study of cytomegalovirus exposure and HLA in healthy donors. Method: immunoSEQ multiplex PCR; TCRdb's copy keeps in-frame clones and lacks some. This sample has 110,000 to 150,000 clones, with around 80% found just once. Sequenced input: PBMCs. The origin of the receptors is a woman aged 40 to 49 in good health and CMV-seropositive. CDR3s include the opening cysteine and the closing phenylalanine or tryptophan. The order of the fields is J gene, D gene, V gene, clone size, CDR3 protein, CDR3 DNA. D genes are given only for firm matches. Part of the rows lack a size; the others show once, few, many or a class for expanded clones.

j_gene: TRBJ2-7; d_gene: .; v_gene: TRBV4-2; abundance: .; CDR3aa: CASSQESRISYEQYF; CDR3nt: TGTGCCAGCAGCCAAGAATCTAGAATTTCCTACGAGCAGTACTTC
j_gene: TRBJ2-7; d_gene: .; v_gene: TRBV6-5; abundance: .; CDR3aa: CASSSLTRRAYEQYF; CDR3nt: TGTGCCAGCAGTTCCCTGACTCGGAGGGCTTACGAGCAGTACTTC
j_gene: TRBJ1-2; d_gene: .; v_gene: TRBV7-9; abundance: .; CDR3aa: CASSLGGGSDGYTF; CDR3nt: TGTGCCAGCAGCTTAGGAGGCGGCTCTGATGGCTACACCTTC
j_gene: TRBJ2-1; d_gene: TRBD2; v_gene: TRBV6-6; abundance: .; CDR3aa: CASSISGRARSEQFF; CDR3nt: TGTGCCAGCAGTATTAGCGGGAGGGCCAGGAGTGAGCAGTTCTTC
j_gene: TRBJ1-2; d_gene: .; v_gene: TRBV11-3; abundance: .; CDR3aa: CASSSGGGYGYTF; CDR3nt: TGTGCCAGCAGCTCCGGGGGAGGCTATGGCTACACCTTC
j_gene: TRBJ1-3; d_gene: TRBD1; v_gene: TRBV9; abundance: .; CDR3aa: CASSVHRGRGNTIYF; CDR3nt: TGTGCCAGCAGCGTACACAGGGGGAGAGGAAACACCATATATTTT
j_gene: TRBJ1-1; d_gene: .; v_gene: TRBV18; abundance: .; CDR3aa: CASSPGGGFGAFF; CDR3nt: TGTGCCAGCTCACCGGGGGGGGGATTTGGCGCTTTCTTT
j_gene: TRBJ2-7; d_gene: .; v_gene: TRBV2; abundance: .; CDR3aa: CASSEDSSRPYEQYF; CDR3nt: TGTGCCAGCAGTGAAGACTCCTCTAGGCCCTACGAGCAGTACTTC
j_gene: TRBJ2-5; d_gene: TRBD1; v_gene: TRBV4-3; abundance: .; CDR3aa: CASSQGTGKETQYF; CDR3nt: TGCGCCAGCAGCCAAGGGACAGGGAAAGAGACCCAGTACTTC
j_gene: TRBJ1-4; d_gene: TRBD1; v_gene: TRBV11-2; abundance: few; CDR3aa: CASSSRDRGWKKLFF; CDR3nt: TGTGCCAGCAGCTCCCGGGACAGGGGGTGGAAAAAACTGTTTTTT
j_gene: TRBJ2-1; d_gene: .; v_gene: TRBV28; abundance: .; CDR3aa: CASSLGGAGEQFF; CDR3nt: TGTGCCAGCAGTTTAGGAGGGGCCGGTGAGCAGTTCTTC
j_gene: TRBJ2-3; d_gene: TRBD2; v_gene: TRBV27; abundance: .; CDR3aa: CASSLSAGGRDTQYF; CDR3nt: TGTGCCAGCAGTTTATCGGCGGGGGGGAGGGATACGCAGTATTTT
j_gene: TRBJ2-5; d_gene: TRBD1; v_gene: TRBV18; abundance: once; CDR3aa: CASSRNSDRGQETQYF; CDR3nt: TGTGCCAGCTCACGCAATTCCGACAGGGGGCAAGAGACCCAGTACTTC
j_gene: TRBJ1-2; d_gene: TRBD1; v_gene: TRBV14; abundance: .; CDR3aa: CASSRGQNYGYTF; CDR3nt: TGTGCCAGCAGTCGGGGACAGAACTATGGCTACACCTTC
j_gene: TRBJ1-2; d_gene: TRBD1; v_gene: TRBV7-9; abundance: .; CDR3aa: CASSARQGLDGYTF; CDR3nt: TGTGCCAGCAGCGCCCGACAGGGGCTGGATGGCTACACCTTC
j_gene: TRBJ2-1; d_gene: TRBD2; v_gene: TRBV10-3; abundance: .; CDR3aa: CAISEGSSGGLGEQFF; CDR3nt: TGTGCCATCAGTGAGGGGTCTAGCGGGGGGCTCGGTGAGCAGTTCTTC
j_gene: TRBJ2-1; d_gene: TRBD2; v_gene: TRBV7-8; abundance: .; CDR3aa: CASTIRASGRISNEQFF; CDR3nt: TGTGCCAGCACCATTCGGGCTAGCGGCCGGATAAGTAATGAGCAGTTCTTC
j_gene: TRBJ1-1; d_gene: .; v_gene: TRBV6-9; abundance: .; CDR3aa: CASSYITGNTEAFF; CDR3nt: TGTGCCAGCAGTTACATTACAGGGAACACTGAAGCTTTCTTT
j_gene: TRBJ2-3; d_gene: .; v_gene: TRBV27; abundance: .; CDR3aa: CASSLGVRGDTQYF; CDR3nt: TGTGCCAGCAGTTTAGGGGTCAGGGGAGATACGCAGTATTTT
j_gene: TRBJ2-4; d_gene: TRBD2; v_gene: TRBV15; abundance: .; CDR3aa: CATGTSGPKNIQYF; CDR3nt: TGTGCCACTGGGACTAGCGGGCCCAAAAACATTCAGTACTTC
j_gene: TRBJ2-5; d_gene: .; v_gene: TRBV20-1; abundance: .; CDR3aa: CSVSRAETQYF; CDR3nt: TGCAGTGTCTCTCGCGCAGAGACCCAGTACTTC
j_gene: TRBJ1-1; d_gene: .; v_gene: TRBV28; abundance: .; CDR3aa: CASSQTQGRATEAFF; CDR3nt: TGTGCCAGCAGTCAGACACAGGGCAGGGCCACTGAAGCTTTCTTT
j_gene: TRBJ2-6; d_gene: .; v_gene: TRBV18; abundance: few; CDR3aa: CASSLRLQSGANVLTF; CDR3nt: TGTGCCAGCTCACTCAGACTGCAATCTGGGGCCAACGTCCTGACTTTC
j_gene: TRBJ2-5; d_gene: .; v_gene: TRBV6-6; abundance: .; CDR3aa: CASSYQETQYF; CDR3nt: TGTGCCAGCAGTTACCAGGAGACCCAGTACTTC
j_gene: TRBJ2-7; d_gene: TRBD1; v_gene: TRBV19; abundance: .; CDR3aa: CASSIGRTGIYEQYF; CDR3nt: TGTGCCAGTAGTATAGGTCGGACAGGGATCTACGAGCAGTACTTC
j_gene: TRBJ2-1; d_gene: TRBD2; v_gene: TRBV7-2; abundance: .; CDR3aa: CASSSSGRAGNEQFF; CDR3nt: TGTGCCAGCAGTTCTAGCGGGAGGGCCGGCAATGAGCAGTTCTTC
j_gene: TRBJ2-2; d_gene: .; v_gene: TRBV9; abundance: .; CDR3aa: CASSTSGMHTGELFF; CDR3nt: .
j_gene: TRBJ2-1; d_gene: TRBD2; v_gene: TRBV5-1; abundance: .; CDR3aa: CASSLAPAGDGNEQFF; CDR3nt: TGCGCCAGCAGCTTGGCCCCAGCGGGAGACGGCAATGAGCAGTTCTTC
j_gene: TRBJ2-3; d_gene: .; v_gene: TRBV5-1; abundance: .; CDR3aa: CASSLDTPGDTQYF; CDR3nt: TGCGCCAGCAGCTTGGACACACCGGGAGATACGCAGTATTTT
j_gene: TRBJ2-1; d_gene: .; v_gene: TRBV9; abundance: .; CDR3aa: CASSVEAPTYNEQFF; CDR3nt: TGTGCCAGCAGCGTCGAGGCACCCACCTACAATGAGCAGTTCTTC
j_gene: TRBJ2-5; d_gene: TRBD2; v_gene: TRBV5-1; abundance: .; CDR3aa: CASSSELAGAGGTQYF; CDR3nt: TGCGCCAGCAGCTCGGAACTAGCGGGAGCGGGCGGGACCCAGTACTTC
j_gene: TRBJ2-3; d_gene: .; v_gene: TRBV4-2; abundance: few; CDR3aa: CASSQTGFGTDTQYF; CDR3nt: TGTGCCAGCAGCCAAACAGGGTTCGGCACAGATACGCAGTATTTT
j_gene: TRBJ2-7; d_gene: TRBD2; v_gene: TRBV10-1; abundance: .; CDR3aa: CARDFAGTSGRGGFEQYF; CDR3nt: TGCGCCAGAGATTTTGCCGGGACTAGCGGGAGGGGGGGTTTCGAGCAGTACTTC
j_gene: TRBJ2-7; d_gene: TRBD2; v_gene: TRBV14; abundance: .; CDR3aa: CASSPILGLAGSSYEQYF; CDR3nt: TGTGCCAGCAGCCCTATTTTGGGACTAGCGGGAAGCTCCTACGAGCAGTACTTC
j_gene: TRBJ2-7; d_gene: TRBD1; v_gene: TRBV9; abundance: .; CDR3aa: CASSPSPGTGNEQYF; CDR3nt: TGTGCCAGCAGCCCCTCTCCCGGGACAGGGAACGAGCAGTACTTC
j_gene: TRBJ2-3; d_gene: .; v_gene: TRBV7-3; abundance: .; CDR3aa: CASSLITFTRLYF; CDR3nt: TGTGCCAGCAGCTTAATTACCTTCACCAGGCTGTATTTT
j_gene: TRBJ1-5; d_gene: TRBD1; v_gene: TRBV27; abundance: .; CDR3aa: CASSPRTGRNQPQHF; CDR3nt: TGTGCCAGCAGTCCGCGGACAGGAAGAAATCAGCCCCAGCATTTT
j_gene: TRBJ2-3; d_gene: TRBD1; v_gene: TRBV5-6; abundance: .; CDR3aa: CASSHRTGTDTQYF; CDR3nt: TGTGCCAGCAGCCACCGGACAGGTACAGATACGCAGTATTTT
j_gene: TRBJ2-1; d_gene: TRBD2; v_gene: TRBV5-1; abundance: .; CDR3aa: CASSLIAGAFNEQFF; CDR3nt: TGCGCCAGCAGCTTGATAGCGGGAGCCTTCAATGAGCAGTTCTTC
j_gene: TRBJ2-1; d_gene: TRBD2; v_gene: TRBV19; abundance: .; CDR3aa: CASSSRGAGVEQFF; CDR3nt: TGTGCCAGTAGTAGTCGAGGAGCGGGAGTTGAGCAGTTCTTC
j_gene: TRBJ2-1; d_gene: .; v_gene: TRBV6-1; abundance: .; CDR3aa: CASTGISLDEQFF; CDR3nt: TGTGCCAGCACCGGGATCTCGTTAGATGAGCAGTTCTTC
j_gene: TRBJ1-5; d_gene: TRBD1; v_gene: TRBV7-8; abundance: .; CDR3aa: CASSLGTGVVQPQHF; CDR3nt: TGTGCCAGCAGCTTAGGGACAGGGGTGGTACAGCCCCAGCATTTT
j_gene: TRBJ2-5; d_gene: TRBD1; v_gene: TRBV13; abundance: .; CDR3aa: CASSQGQGYETQYF; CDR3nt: TGTGCCAGCAGCCAGGGACAGGGGTACGAGACCCAGTACTTC
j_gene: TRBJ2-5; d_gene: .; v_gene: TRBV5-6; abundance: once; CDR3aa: CASSLATSQVETQYF; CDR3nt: TGTGCCAGCAGCTTGGCGACGTCTCAGGTGGAGACCCAGTACTTC
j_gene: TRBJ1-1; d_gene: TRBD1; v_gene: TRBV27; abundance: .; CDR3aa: CASKDPGTDTEAFF; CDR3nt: TGTGCCAGCAAGGACCCCGGGACAGACACTGAAGCTTTCTTT
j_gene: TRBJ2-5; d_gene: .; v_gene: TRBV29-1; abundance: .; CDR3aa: CSATLGGETQYF; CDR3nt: TGCAGCGCCACGTTGGGGGGAGAGACCCAGTACTTC
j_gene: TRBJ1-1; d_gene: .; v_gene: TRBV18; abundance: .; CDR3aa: CASSPGARVGGNTEAFF; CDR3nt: TGTGCCAGCTCACCGGGTGCGCGGGTCGGAGGGAACACTGAAGCTTTCTTT
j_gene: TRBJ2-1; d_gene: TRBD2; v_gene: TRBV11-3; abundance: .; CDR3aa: CASSPGLAGEDNEQFF; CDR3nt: TGTGCCAGCAGCCCGGGACTAGCGGGAGAAGACAATGAGCAGTTCTTC
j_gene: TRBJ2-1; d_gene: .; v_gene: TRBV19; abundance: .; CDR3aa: CASSIDRGRDRFF; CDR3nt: TGTGCCAGTAGTATAGATCGGGGTCGGGATCGGTTCTTC
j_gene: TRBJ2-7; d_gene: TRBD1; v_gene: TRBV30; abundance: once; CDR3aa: CAWSFGLGQGIHEQYF; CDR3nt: TGTGCCTGGAGTTTTGGGTTAGGACAGGGGATTCACGAGCAGTACTTC
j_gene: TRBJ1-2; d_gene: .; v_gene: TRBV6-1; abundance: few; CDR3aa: CASSAGNYGYTF; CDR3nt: TGTGCCAGCAGTGCAGGGAACTATGGCTACACCTTC
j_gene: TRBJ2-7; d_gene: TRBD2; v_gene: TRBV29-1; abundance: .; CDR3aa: CSVEELAGGLEYF; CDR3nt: TGCAGCGTTGAAGAATTAGCGGGAGGCCTTGAGTACTTC
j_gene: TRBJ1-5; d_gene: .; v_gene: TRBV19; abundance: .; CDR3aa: CATRGQTSNQPQHF; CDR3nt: TGTGCCACCCGGGGTCAGACATCGAATCAGCCCCAGCATTTT
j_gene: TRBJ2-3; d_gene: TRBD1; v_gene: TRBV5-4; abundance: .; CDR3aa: CASSPAGTGFKDTQYF; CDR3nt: TGTGCCAGCAGCCCGGCGGGGACAGGGTTCAAAGATACGCAGTATTTT
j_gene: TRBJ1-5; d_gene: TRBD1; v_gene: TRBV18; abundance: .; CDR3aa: CASSPEQGSGQPQHF; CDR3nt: TGTGCCAGCTCACCCGAACAGGGGTCAGGGCAGCCCCAGCATTTT
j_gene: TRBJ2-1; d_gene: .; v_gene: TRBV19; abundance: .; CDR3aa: CASSKQFNEQFF; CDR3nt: TGTGCCAGTAGTAAACAGTTCAATGAGCAGTTCTTC
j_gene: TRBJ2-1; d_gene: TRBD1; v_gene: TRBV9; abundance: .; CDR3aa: CASSAATGGYNNEQFF; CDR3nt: TGTGCCAGCAGCGCGGCCACAGGGGGCTACAACAATGAGCAGTTCTTC
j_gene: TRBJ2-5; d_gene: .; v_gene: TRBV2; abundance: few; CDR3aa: CASSDATFGETQYF; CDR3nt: TGTGCCAGCAGTGATGCGACTTTCGGAGAGACCCAGTACTTC
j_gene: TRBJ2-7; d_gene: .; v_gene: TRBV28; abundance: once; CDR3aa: CASSLKLLLAISYEQYF; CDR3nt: TGTGCCAGCAGTTTAAAGCTACTTCTAGCGATTTCCTACGAGCAGTACTTC